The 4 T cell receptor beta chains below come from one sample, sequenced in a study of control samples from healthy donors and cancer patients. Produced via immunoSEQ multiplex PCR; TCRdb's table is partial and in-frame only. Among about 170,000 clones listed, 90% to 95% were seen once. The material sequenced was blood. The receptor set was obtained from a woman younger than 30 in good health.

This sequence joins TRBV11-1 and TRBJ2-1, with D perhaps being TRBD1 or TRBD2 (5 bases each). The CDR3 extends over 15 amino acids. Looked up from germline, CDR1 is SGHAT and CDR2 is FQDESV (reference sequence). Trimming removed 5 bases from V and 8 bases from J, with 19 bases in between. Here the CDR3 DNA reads TGTGCCAGCAGCAAGGACTCCCACCTGGGGGATGAGCAGTTCTTC. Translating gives CASSKDSHLGDEQFF.

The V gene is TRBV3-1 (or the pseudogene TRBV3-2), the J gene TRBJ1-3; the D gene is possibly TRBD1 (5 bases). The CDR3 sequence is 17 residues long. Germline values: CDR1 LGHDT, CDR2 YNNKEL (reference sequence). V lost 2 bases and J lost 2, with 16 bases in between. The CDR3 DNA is TGTGCCAGCAGCCAATGGCAGGGCTTGAGGCCTGGAAACACCATATATTTT. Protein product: CASSQWQGLRPGNTIYF.

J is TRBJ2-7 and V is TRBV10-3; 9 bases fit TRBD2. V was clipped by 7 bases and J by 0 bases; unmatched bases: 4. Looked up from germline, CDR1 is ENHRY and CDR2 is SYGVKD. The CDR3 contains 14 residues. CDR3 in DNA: TGTGCCATCACCGCGGGGGGGGTCTCCTACGAGCAGTACTTC. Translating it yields CAITAGGVSYEQYF.

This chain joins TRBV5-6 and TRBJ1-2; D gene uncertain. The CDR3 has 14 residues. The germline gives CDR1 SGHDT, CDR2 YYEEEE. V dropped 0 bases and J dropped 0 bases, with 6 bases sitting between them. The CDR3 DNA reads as TGTGCCAGCAGCTTGGAGGGCGCTAACTATGGCTACACCTTC. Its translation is CASSLEGANYGYTF.